The T cell receptor beta chain under discussion was sequenced for a study of brain T cells in children with intractable seizures. General study results and limits: Only CDR3 sequence similarity suggested viral specificity, without known HCMV serostatus.

The ends were cut back, 7 bases at V and 6 bases at J, with 15 bases in the middle. There are 13 residues in the CDR3. Worth noting for this clone: The antigen remains undetermined.

Only in-frame clones appear in the TCRdb table, and some are missing; sequencing was by immunoSEQ multiplex PCR. This table holds 60,000 to 65,000 clones, around 96% found once. The sequenced cases were selected for having the highest brain T cell transcript signatures. The TCR sequence derives from a boy under two years old with focal cortical dysplasia and intractable seizures. The rearrangement joins TRBV12-3 or TRBV12-4 to TRBJ1-2; no reliable D call. The sequenced sample was peripheral blood, obtained at surgery. The CDR3 reads CASTTGGTHGYTF. CDR3 coding DNA: TGTGCCAGCACTACGGGAGGTACCCATGGCTACACCTTC.